Listed here are 17 T cell receptor beta chains from one sample, sequenced in a study of blood T cell repertoires in COVID-19. Sequenced by immunoSEQ multiplex PCR; TCRdb stores in-frame clones only, minus some. The table records some 250,000 clones, around 82% of them present only once. Sequencing was carried out using peripheral blood. These receptors were taken from a man in his fifties or sixties with active or convalescent COVID-19.

The gene calls are TRBV10-1 and TRBJ1-5; no definite D call. The CDR3 runs 15 residues. V was pared by 9 bases and J by 2 bases, with 17 bases between. The V gene's germline CDR1 is WNHNN and CDR2 SYGVQD (reference sequence). CDR3 in amino acids: CASPTGSGGNQPQHF. CDR3 DNA sequence: TGCGCCAGTCCTACCGGGTCCGGGGGCAATCAGCCCCAGCATTTT.

This clone turned up a few times. The chain joins TRBV9 to TRBJ1-6, with D tentatively TRBD1 (5 bases). The V end lost 3 bases, the J end lost 5 bases, and 15 bases lay between the germline ends. Germline V gene lookup returns CDR1 SGDLS and CDR2 YYNGEE. CDR3 length: 16 residues. The chain's CDR3 is CASSAGPWGDNSPLHF. CDR3 DNA: TGTGCCAGCAGCGCAGGCCCATGGGGGGATAATTCACCCCTCCACTTT.

This chain uses TRBV28 with TRBJ2-2, with D maybe TRBD2 (5 bases). The CDR3 has 13 residues. The V end lost 6 bases, the J end lost 1 base, and 6 bases lay between the germline ends. Germline lookup yields CDR1 MDHEN and CDR2 SYDVKM. The CDR3 loop is CASRRVNTGELFF. The CDR3 DNA reads as TGTGCCAGCAGGCGGGTGAACACCGGGGAGCTGTTTTTT.

For this clone: The junction departs from the called germline gene at one end, perhaps through a read error. The chain carries TRBV2 and TRBJ1-2; D not resolved. This CDR3 spans 14 amino acids. CDR1 SNHLY and CDR2 FYNNEI come from the germline V gene. The CDR3 region has the DNA TGTGCCAGCAGGGAAGACTCGAGGGACTATGGCTACACCTTC. This translates into CASREDSRDYGYTF.

V and J are TRBV6-5 and TRBJ2-7; 8 bases agree with TRBD1. This CDR3 has 15 residues. Per germline, CDR1 MNHEY and CDR2 SVGAGI. V lost 0 bases and J lost 3; bases outside the gene matches: 4. The CDR3 protein is CASSYSLTGDYEQYF. The CDR3 DNA follows: TGTGCCAGCAGTTACTCCCTGACAGGGGACTACGAGCAGTACTTC.

CDR3 protein: CASSYYRGDSGNTIYF. In DNA, the CDR3 is TGCGCCAGCAGCTACTACAGGGGTGACTCTGGAAACACCATATATTTT. The V gene is TRBV5-1, the J gene TRBJ1-3; 7 bases fit TRBD1. The CDR3 loop spans 16 amino acids. V lost 3 bases, J lost 0 bases, and 6 bases stayed unmatched. Germline V gene sequence: CDR1 SGHRS, CDR2 YFSETQ.

The chain has TRBV6-2 or TRBV6-3 and TRBJ1-6; D gene uncertain. The length of the CDR3 is 14 residues. Looked up from germline, CDR1 is MNHEY and CDR2 is SVGEGT. The germline V and J ends were trimmed by 2 bases and 6 bases, with 8 bases remaining between them. The CDR3 DNA sequence: TGTGCCAGCAGTTACGACCGCGGTAATTCACCCCTCCACTTT. This gives the protein CASSYDRGNSPLHF.

The V gene is TRBV6-5, the J gene TRBJ1-2; tentatively, D is TRBD1 (6 bases). The CDR3 length is 14 residues. V lost 6 bases to trimming and J lost 7 bases, with 18 bases between them. Germline CDR1 reads MNHEY; CDR2 reads SVGAGI. The CDR3 region is CASRSQGPNFGYTF. The CDR3 DNA reads TGTGCCAGCAGGTCACAGGGTCCCAATTTTGGCTACACCTTC.

This chain links TRBV5-1 with TRBJ1-6; a possible D gene is TRBD1 (5 bases). V lost 4 bases, J lost 7 bases, and 15 bases lay in between. The CDR3 is 15 residues long. The V gene's germline CDR1 is SGHRS and CDR2 YFSETQ. As DNA, the CDR3 is TGCGCCAGCAGCCGTGGCGGGGGGGACAATTCACCCCTCCACTTT. It codes for CASSRGGGDNSPLHF.

The gene calls are TRBV5-1 and TRBJ1-5, with 7 bases identical to TRBD1. V lost 4 bases to trimming and J lost 0 bases; unmatched junction nucleotides: 4. The germline CDR1 and CDR2 sequences are SGHRS and YFSETQ. There are 15 residues in the CDR3. The DNA for the CDR3 is TGCGCCAGCAGCCTGGGACAGTATAGCAATCAGCCCCAGCATTTT. It codes for CASSLGQYSNQPQHF.

This rearrangement joins TRBV9 to TRBJ2-1; 15 bases fit TRBD2. The germline V gene has CDR1 SGDLS and CDR2 YYNGEE. Trimming at V came to 4 bases and at J to 8 bases, leaving 10 bases not matched to a gene. CDR3 length: 17 residues. This CDR3 is CASSPLSGLAGGYEQFF. The CDR3 coding sequence is TGTGCCAGCAGCCCCCTCAGTGGACTAGCGGGGGGGTATGAGCAGTTCTTC. The full variable domain, rest sourced from reference TRBV9 and TRBJ2-1, is DSGVTQTPKHLITATGQRVTLRCSPRSGDLSVYWYQQSLDQGLQFLIQYYNGEERAKGNILERFSAQQFPDLHSELNLSSLELGDSALYFCASSPLSGLAGGYEQFFGPGTRLTVL.

V usage is TRBV6-2 or TRBV6-3 and J usage is TRBJ1-2; D might be TRBD1 (6 bases). Germline V gene lookup returns CDR1 MNHEY and CDR2 SVGEGT. The CDR3 is 14 amino acids. Deletions cut 6 bases from V and 7 bases from J, with 18 bases between. DNA of the CDR3: TGTGCCAGCAGCCGAAACAGGGATGCCGGTGGCTACACCTTC. Translated, it gives CASSRNRDAGGYTF.

This clone was observed a handful of times. V and J are TRBV3-1 (or the pseudogene TRBV3-2) and TRBJ2-1; 13 bases match TRBD2. J was trimmed by 9 bases and V by 5 bases; bases with no gene match: 4. Germline loops: CDR1 LGHDT, CDR2 YNNKEL (reference sequence). This CDR3 has 14 residues. In nucleotides, the CDR3 is TGTGCCAGCAGCACTAGCGGGGGGGCTGTTGAGCAGTTCTTC. It specifies CASSTSGGAVEQFF.

This clone has just a few counts. This chain links TRBV29-1 with TRBJ1-2, with D possibly TRBD1 on 5 matching bases. V lost 3 bases, J lost 4 bases, and 15 bases lay in between. Germline CDR1 and CDR2: SQVTM and ANQGSEA. This CDR3 spans 14 amino acids. CDR3 region: CSVDGGSSIYGYTF. The CDR3 coding sequence is TGCAGCGTTGACGGGGGTAGTAGTATCTATGGCTACACCTTC.

The V call is TRBV6-5, the J call TRBJ1-2; D remains ambiguous. The length of the CDR3 is 12 residues. Germline V gene data show CDR1 as MNHEY and CDR2 as SVGAGI. Trimming pared 7 bases from V and 1 base from J, leaving 7 bases between. The CDR3 DNA is TGTGCCAGCATTCAGGATAACTATGGCTACACCTTC. It is translated as CASIQDNYGYTF.

This clone was found once. The chain is built from TRBV5-4 and TRBJ1-2, with D maybe TRBD1 (5 bases). Trimming pared 6 bases from V and 4 bases from J, leaving 22 bases between. Germline V lookup: CDR1 SGHNT, CDR2 YYREEE (reference sequence). The CDR3 loop spans 16 amino acids. CDR3 protein: CASTGGTTTRFYGYTF. CDR3 DNA: TGTGCCAGCACCGGGGGTACAACAACTCGATTCTATGGCTACACCTTC.

The V gene is TRBV7-2, the J gene TRBJ2-1, with 9 bases matching TRBD1. The CDR3 spans 15 residues. Germline V lookup: CDR1 SGHTA, CDR2 FQGNSA. Trimming at V came to 2 bases and at J to 6 bases, leaving 5 bases not matched to a gene. The CDR3 reads CASSLSTGGFNEQFF. CDR3 DNA: TGTGCCAGCAGCTTATCGACAGGGGGTTTCAATGAGCAGTTCTTC.